This T cell receptor (beta chain) was recovered during a study of T cells in narcolepsy. TCRdb's copy holds only in-frame clones and misses some; the assay was immunoSEQ multiplex PCR. The sample carries roughly 35,000 clones, 70% to 90% recorded once. Remarks on this clone: Its antigen is undetermined.

Regarding the study as a whole: Same-patient CSF and blood CD4+ T cell clonotypes included HCRT-specific and TRIB2-specific autoreactive ones.

The specimen sequenced was CD45RA- memory CD4+ T cells from PBMCs. The sequence was collected from a human donor with narcolepsy.

The CDR3 sequence: CASSKGQGYTF. The CDR3 DNA sequence: TGTGCCAGCAGCAAGGGACAAGGCTACACCTTC. The V gene is TRBV7-9, the J gene TRBJ1-2; possibly TRBD1 for D (6 bases). The CDR3 has 11 residues. Between the trimmed V and J ends, which lost 5 bases and 8 bases, there was a span of 9 bases. Germline CDR1 SEHNR, CDR2 FQNEAQ (reference sequence).